This TCR beta chain appears in the sequencing data of a study of blood T cell repertoires in COVID-19. CDR3 length: 14 amino acids. Germline lookup yields CDR1 SEHNR and CDR2 FQNEAQ (reference sequence). Trimming took 6 bases from V and 2 from J, leaving 12 bases between them. Study processing details: Estimation of nucleated cell counts was performed using reference gene primer amplification. Profiled with immunoSEQ multiplex PCR; TCRdb holds only in-frame clones, not every one. V and J calls and clone size are those listed in that table; D and trimming were worked out from the DNA. The data hold around 180,000 clones, with around 77% observed a single time.

This chain uses TRBV7-9 with TRBJ2-3; D may be TRBD1 (6 bases). The sequenced sample was peripheral blood. The sequence was obtained from a man in his 70s with active or convalescent COVID-19. The chain's CDR3 is CASSPGQTTDTQYF. The CDR3 DNA sequence: TGTGCCAGCAGTCCAGGACAGACCACAGATACGCAGTATTTT.